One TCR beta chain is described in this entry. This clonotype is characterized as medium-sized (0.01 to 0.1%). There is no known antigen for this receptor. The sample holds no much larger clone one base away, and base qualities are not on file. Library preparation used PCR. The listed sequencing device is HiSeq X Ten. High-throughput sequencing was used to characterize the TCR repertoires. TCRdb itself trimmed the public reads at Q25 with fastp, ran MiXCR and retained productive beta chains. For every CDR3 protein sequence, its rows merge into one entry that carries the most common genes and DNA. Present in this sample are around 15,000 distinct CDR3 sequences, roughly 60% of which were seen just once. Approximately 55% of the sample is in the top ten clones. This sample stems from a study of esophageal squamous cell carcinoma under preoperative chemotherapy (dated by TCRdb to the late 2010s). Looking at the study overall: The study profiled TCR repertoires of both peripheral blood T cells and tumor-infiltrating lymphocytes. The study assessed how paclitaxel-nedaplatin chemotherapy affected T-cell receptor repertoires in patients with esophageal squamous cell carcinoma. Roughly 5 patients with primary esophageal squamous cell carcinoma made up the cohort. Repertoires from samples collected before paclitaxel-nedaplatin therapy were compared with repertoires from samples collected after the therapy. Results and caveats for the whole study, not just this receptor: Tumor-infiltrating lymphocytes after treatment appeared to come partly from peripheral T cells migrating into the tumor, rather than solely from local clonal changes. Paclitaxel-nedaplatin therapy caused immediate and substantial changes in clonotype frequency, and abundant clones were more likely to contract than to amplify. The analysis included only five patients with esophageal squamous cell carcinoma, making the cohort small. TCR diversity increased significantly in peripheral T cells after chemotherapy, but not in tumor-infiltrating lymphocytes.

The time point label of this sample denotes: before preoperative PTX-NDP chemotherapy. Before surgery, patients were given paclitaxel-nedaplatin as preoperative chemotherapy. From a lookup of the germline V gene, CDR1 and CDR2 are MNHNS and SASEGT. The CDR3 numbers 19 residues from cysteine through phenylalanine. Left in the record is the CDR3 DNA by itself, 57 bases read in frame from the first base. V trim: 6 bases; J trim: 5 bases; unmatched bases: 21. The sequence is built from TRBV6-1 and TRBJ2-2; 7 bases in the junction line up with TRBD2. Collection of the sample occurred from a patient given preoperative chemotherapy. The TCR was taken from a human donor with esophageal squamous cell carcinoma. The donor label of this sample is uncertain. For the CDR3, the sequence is CASSRRSGVDGGWTGELFF. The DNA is TGTGCCAGCAGCCGCCGGTCGGGGGTTGACGGGGGGTGGACCGGGGAGCTGTTTTTT.